This record concerns one T cell receptor (beta chain) sequence. In its sample, this clonotype was seen many times. Its antigen remains undetermined. Per-base qualities were not stored, and no clone one base away is much larger. All donors were healthy Caucasians. The twin cohort consisted of three pairs of female monozygotic twins, all aged roughly 18 to 29 years. Using Miltenyi CD45RO+ enrichment and human naive T-cell isolation kits, memory (CD45RO+) and naive T cells were isolated from PBMC. The germline ends are 10 bases apart after V is trimmed by 0 bases and J by 2 bases. Taken from cysteine to phenylalanine, the CDR3 has 16 residues. Just CDR3 DNA is preserved here, 48 bases in frame from base 1. From the germline V gene, CDR1 is KGHDR and CDR2 is SFDVKD. The sample originates from a study of identical twins (TCRdb year 2016). Regarding the complete study: To test whether fetal clonotypes persist, this study deep-sequenced TCR alpha and beta repertoires from monozygotic twins, from unrelated adults of various ages, and from cord blood. To rule out contamination, replicate twin experiments were performed at different times with different library preparation protocols. The investigation overall reported the following: The excess sharing between twins in beta out-of-frame sequences was weaker because fewer shared sequences reduced the signal-to-noise ratio. Conclusions relied on cross-sectional statistical analysis, since the same donors could not be followed over many years. Compared with coincidental sharing between unrelated individuals, out-of-frame TCR alpha sequences shared between twins showed an excess of sequences with low generation probability. Abundant cord blood beta clonotypes had fewer insertions, young adult naive repertoires showed a similar but weaker trend, and memory repertoires showed no such trend. Recombination models systematically underestimated out-of-frame TCR alpha sharing in monozygotic twins but agreed with sharing between unrelated individuals. Invariant T cells such as MAIT and iNKT could partly confound zero-insertion analyses, although diverse VJ usage argued against such confounding for most clonotypes.

Library preparation employed 5' RACE. Sequencer: Illumina HiSeq 2000. A universal primer binding site was added through template switching, and the final cDNA carried a unique molecular identifier so that TCR cDNA molecules could be counted accurately. Specific primers in the conserved constant-segment region were used to synthesize first-strand cDNA for the TCR alpha and beta chains. To control for contamination, each cDNA library was double barcoded with a SMART-Mk sample barcode plus Illumina barcodes. Two successive PCR steps introduced TruSeq adapter sequences along with Illumina sample barcodes. TCR alpha and beta cDNA libraries were sequenced on the Illumina HiSeq platform with custom primers. Regarding the original processing steps: Raw reads were processed with MiGEC to extract unique molecular identifiers, and MiXCR was used to determine CDR3 positions. For each individual, recombination models were inferred using an EM algorithm with the repgenHMM and IGoR tools. Shared clonotypes were analyzed with the tcR package in R, and sharing was normalized by the product of cloneset sizes. To study raw recombination free of thymic and clonal selection effects, out-of-frame nonproductive sequences were analyzed. TCRdb trimmed public reads at Q25 via fastp, called clones via MiXCR and kept in-frame beta chains. CDR3 protein duplicates are merged, each entry listing the most common genes and DNA. Clone size and V and J calls follow TCRdb, not the original study. The table for this sample lists around 240,000 distinct CDR3 sequences; roughly 7% of them were counted only once. Under 4% of the sample goes to the ten largest clones.

This same sample was also taken into another study, of yellow fever vaccine responses in identical twins. That second publication adds: According to the authors, in identical twins the way T cells responded to vaccination appeared partly convergent and partly personalized. In identical twins, the study followed T cell clones that responded to the vaccine with precision.

Material: memory (CD45RO+) T cells sorted from blood. What this sample's cell subset or site label stands for: CD45RO+ enriched T cells. The chain is assembled from TRBV24-1 and TRBJ2-1; the D gene remains uncertain. The sequence was collected from a woman younger than 30 in good health. The nucleotide sequence is TGTGCCACCAGTGATTTGTCCGCCTCCACCTACAATGAGCAGTTCTTC. It codes for CATSDLSASTYNEQFF.